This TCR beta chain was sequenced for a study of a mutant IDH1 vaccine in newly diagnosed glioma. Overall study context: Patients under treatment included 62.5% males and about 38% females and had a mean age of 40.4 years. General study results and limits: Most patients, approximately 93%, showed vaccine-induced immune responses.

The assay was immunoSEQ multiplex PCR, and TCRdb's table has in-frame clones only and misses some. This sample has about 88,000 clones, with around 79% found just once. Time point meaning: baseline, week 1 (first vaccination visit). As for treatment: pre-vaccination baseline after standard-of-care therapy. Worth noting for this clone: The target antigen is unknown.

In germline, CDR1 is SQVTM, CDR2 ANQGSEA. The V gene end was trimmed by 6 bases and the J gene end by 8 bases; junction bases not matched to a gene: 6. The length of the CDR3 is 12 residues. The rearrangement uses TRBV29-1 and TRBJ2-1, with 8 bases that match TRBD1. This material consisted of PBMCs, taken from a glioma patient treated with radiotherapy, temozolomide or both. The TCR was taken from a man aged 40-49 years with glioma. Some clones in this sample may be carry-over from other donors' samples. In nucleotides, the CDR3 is TGCAGCGTCCACGACAGGGGCTATGAGCAGTTCTTC. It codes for CSVHDRGYEQFF.